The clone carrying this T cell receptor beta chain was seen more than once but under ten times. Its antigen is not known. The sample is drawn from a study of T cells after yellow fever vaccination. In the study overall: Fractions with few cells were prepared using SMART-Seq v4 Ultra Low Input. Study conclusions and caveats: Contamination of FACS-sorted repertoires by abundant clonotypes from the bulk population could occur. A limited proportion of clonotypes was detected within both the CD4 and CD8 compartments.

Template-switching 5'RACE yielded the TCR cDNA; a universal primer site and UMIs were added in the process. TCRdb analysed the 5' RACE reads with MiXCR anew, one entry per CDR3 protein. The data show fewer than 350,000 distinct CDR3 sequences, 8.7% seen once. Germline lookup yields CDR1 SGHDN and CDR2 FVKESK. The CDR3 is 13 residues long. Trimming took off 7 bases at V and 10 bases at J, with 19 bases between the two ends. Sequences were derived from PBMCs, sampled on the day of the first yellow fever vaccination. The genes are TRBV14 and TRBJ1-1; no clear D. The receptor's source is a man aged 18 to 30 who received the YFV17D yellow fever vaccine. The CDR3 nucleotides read TGTGCCAGCAACCGAGACCCCTCCCTTGGAGCTTTCTTT. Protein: CASNRDPSLGAFF.